The 15 T cell receptor beta chains in this list originate from one sample, sequenced in a study of CD8 T cells in Susac syndrome. The RNA input was about 0.45 to 1 ug, and it was reverse transcribed with random hexamers. TCRdb reprocessed the immunoSEQ multiplex PCR reads via MiXCR and lists one record per CDR3 protein. Seen here are around 200,000 distinct CDR3 sequences, under 97% observed once, and the top ten hold around 0.092%. Sequencing used CD4+ T cells from PBMCs. The receptor set was obtained from a human donor with Susac syndrome.

The genes are TRBV12-3 or TRBV12-4 and TRBJ2-6; 7 nucleotides align to TRBD1. CDR3 size: 15 residues. V trimming: 6 bases; J trimming: 2 bases; junction bases outside the gene matches: 4. CDR3: CASRKQGTGANVLTF. The CDR3 DNA is TGTGCCAGCAGAAAACAGGGGACTGGGGCCAACGTCCTGACTTTC.

The rearrangement uses TRBV2 and TRBJ1-2; 7 positions agree with TRBD1. There are 13 residues in the CDR3. Trimming cost V 6 bases and J 6 bases; bases outside gene matches: 7. Germline CDR1 and CDR2: SNHLY and FYNNEI. CDR3 coding DNA: TGTGCCAGCAGCCGAACAGGGGAGGATGGCTACACCTTC. Translating it yields CASSRTGEDGYTF.

The gene calls are TRBV29-1 and TRBJ2-7, with D possibly being TRBD1 or TRBD2 (5 bases each). Germline V gene data show CDR1 as SQVTM and CDR2 as ANQGSEA. V was clipped by 5 bases and J by 6 bases, with 17 bases between them. The CDR3 covers 13 residues. In nucleotides, the CDR3 is TGCAGCGTTAGCGGCCAAACTAGGGGCGAGCAGTACTTC. Encoded protein: CSVSGQTRGEQYF.

V usage is TRBV3-1 and J usage is TRBJ2-7, with D maybe TRBD1 (6 bases). Germline V gene data show CDR1 as LGHDT and CDR2 as YNNKEL (reference sequence). Trimming removed 1 base from V and 2 bases from J, with 18 bases in between. The CDR3 consists of 17 residues. The CDR3 loop is CASSQVGVGQRPYEQYF. CDR3 nucleotides: TGTGCCAGCAGCCAAGTGGGTGTCGGACAGCGACCCTACGAGCAGTACTTC.

This rearrangement joins TRBV4-1 to TRBJ1-3; no reliable D call. The length of the CDR3 is 14 residues. V lost 3 bases and J 0 bases, leaving 6 bases between the germline ends. Per germline, CDR1 MGHRA and CDR2 YSYEKL. For the CDR3, the DNA is TGCGCCAGCAGCCAGGACCCCTCTGGAAACACCATATATTTT. As protein: CASSQDPSGNTIYF.

V is TRBV20-1 and J is TRBJ2-7; D call uncertain. The V end lost 3 bases, the J end lost 3 bases, and 18 bases lay between the germline ends. From germline, CDR1 is DFQATT and CDR2 SNEGSKA (reference sequence). The CDR3 is 15 amino acids. In nucleotides, the CDR3 is TGCAGTGCTAGTCGGATTCGTACCTCAGGCTACGAGCAGTACTTC. The encoded protein is CSASRIRTSGYEQYF.

J is TRBJ2-2 and V is TRBV5-1; unclear D gene. Deletions cut 0 bases from V and 1 base from J, with 10 bases between. Germline V gene lookup returns CDR1 SGHRS and CDR2 YFSETQ. The length of the CDR3 is 16 residues. This CDR3 reads CASSLAGSWNTGELFF. The CDR3, as DNA: TGCGCCAGCAGCTTGGCCGGGTCTTGGAACACCGGGGAGCTGTTTTTT.

The CDR3 DNA reads TGCGCCAGCAGCCAAGGAACTGAGGCTGGCACCTTC. Its translation is CASSQGTEAGTF. The chain has TRBV4-1 and TRBJ1-2, with no clear D. Trimming removed 1 base at V and 13 bases at J, with 13 bases between. Germline assignment: CDR1 MGHRA and CDR2 YSYEKL. The CDR3 length is 12 residues.

As DNA, the CDR3 is TGTGCCAGCAGCTTGGCCAGTGATCCGGGAACAGGTTCACCCCTCCACTTT. Translation: CASSLASDPGTGSPLHF. This chain links TRBV5-4 with TRBJ1-6, with D maybe TRBD1 (5 bases). Trimming removed 0 bases from V and 9 bases from J, with 19 bases in between. The germline gives CDR1 SGHNT, CDR2 YYREEE (reference sequence). This CDR3 contains 17 residues.

The V call is TRBV18, the J call TRBJ2-3; D is undetermined. The CDR3 totals 14 residues. Per the germline V gene, CDR1 is KGHSH and CDR2 is LQKENI. Trimming pared 4 bases from V and 2 bases from J, leaving 10 bases between. The DNA of the CDR3 is TGTGCCAGCTCACACGCCACTAACACAGATACGCAGTATTTT. Its protein product is CASSHATNTDTQYF.

The chain couples TRBV29-1 to TRBJ2-1; possibly TRBD1 or TRBD2 for D (5 bases each). V was cut by 3 bases and J by 9 bases, with 15 bases left in between. CDR1 and CDR2 from the germline V gene are SQVTM and ANQGSEA. CDR3 length equals 13 residues. CDR3 nucleotides: TGCAGCGTTGACAGCCCCCAGAGGGGTGAGCAGTTCTTC. Its protein product is CSVDSPQRGEQFF.

V and J are TRBV24-1 and TRBJ2-2, with TRBD1 matching over 9 bases. Germline V gene lookup returns CDR1 KGHDR and CDR2 SFDVKD. Trimming removed 4 bases from V and 7 bases from J; junction bases left unmatched: 12. The CDR3 extends over 17 amino acids. The DNA for the CDR3 is TGTGCCACCAGTGACCCCTCGGACAGGGGAAGTGGCGGGGAGCTGTTTTTT. Protein: CATSDPSDRGSGGELFF.

The chain employs TRBV6-1 and TRBJ2-2; 15 bases are shared with TRBD2. Germline V lookup: CDR1 MNHNS, CDR2 SASEGT. The CDR3 runs to 17 residues. J lost 2 bases, V lost 5 bases, and 3 bases had no gene match. CDR3 region: CASSPGLAGGNTGELFF. In DNA form, the CDR3 reads TGTGCCAGCAGTCCGGGACTAGCGGGGGGTAACACCGGGGAGCTGTTTTTT.

The chain is built from TRBV7-9 and TRBJ1-5; TRBD1 is a possible D gene (6 bases). The CDR3 extends over 14 amino acids. Trimming pared 5 bases from V and 1 base from J, leaving 9 bases between. In germline, CDR1 is SEHNR, CDR2 FQNEAQ (reference sequence). Written as DNA, the CDR3 is TGTGCCAGCAGCCATCAGGGGAGCAATCAGCCCCAGCATTTT. As protein: CASSHQGSNQPQHF.

The chain is built from TRBV2 and TRBJ1-6, with 9 positions matching TRBD1. Germline CDR1 reads SNHLY; CDR2 reads FYNNEI. The V and J ends lost 7 bases and 9 bases, in that order; junction bases with no gene match: 7. The CDR3 extends over 14 amino acids. The CDR3 DNA sequence: TGTGCCAGCATAGAGGACAGGGGCGCTTCACCCCTCCACTTT. Its translation: CASIEDRGASPLHF.